Included here is one TCR beta chain sequence, with context. Libraries were prepared by immunoSEQ multiplex PCR; TCRdb keeps only in-frame clonotypes and omits some of them. The sample consists of some 110,000 clones, roughly nine tenths of them appearing once. The CDR3 length is 14 residues. With V trimmed by 6 bases and J by 5 bases, 8 bases remained unmatched. Germline CDR1 WNHNN, CDR2 SYGVQD (reference sequence). The data stem from a study of blood T cell repertoires in COVID-19. The receptor was isolated from a human donor in a cohort sampled during active COVID-19. The rearrangement links TRBV10-1 to TRBJ2-7; TRBD1 matches at 9 bases. Sequencing was carried out using peripheral blood. The CDR3, as DNA: TGCGCCAGCAGCAGACAGGGGGTTGGGAACGAGCAGTACTTC. Translated: CASSRQGVGNEQYF.